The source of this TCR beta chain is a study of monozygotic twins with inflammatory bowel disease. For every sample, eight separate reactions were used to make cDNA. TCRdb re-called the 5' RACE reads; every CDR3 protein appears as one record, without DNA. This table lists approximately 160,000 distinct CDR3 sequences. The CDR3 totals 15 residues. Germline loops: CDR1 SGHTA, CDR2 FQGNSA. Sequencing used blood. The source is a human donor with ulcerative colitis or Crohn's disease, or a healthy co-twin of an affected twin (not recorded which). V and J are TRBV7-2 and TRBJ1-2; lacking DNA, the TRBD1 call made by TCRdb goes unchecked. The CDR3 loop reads CASSLEVQGTYGYTF.